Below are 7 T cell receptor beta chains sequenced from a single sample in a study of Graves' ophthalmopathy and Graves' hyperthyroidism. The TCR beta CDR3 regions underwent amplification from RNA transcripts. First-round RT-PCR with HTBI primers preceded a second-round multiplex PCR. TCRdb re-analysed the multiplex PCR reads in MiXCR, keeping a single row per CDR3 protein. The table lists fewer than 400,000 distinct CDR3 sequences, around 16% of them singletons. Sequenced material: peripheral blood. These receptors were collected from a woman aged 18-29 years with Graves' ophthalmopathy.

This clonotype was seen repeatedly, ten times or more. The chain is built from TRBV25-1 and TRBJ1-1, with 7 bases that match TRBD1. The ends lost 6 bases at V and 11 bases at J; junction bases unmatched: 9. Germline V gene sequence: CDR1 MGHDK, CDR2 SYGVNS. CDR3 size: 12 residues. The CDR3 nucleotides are TGTGCCAGCAGACACCCAGGGGGTTTGGCTTTCTTT. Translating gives CASRHPGGLAFF.

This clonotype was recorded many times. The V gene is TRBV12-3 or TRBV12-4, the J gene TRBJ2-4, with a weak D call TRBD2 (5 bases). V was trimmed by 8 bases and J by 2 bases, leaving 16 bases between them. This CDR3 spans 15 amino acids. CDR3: CASARGIVTKNIQYF. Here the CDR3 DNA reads TGTGCCAGCGCAAGAGGGATCGTGACCAAAAACATTCAGTACTTC.

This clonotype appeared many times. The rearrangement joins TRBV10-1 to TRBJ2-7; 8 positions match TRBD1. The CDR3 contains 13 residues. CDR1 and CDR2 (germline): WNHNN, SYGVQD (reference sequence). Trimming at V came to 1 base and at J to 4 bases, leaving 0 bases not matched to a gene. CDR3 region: CASSEYRGYEQYF. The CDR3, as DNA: TGCGCCAGCAGTGAGTACAGGGGGTACGAGCAGTACTTC.

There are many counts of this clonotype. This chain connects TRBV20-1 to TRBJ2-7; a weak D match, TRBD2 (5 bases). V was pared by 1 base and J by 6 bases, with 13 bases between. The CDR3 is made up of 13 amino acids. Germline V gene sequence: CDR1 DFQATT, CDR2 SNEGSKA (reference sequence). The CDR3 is CSARVPSRGEQYF. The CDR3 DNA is TGCAGTGCTAGAGTCCCCTCCCGGGGCGAGCAGTACTTC.

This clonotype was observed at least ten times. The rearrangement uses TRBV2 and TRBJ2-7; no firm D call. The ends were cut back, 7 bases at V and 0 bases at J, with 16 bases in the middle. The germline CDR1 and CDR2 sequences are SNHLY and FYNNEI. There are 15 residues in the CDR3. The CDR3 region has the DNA TGTGCCAGCACCGACGAGCACGAGGTCTCCTACGAGCAGTACTTC. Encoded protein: CASTDEHEVSYEQYF.

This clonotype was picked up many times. In nucleotides, the CDR3 is TGTGCCAGCACCCGCAGGGCGGGTCAGCCCCAGCATTTT. Protein product: CASTRRAGQPQHF. This sequence joins TRBV6-1 and TRBJ1-5; weak D call: TRBD1 (5 bases). Germline CDR1 is MNHNS and CDR2 is SASEGT. CDR3 length: 13 amino acids. Trimming stripped 7 bases from V and 6 bases from J, with 13 bases between.

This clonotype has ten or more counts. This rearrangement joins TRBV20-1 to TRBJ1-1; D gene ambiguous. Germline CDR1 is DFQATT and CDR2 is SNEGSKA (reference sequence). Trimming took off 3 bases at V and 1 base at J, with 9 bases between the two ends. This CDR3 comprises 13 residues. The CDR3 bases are TGCAGTGCTAGGGAGGGCCGGAACACTGAAGCTTTCTTT. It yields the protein CSAREGRNTEAFF.